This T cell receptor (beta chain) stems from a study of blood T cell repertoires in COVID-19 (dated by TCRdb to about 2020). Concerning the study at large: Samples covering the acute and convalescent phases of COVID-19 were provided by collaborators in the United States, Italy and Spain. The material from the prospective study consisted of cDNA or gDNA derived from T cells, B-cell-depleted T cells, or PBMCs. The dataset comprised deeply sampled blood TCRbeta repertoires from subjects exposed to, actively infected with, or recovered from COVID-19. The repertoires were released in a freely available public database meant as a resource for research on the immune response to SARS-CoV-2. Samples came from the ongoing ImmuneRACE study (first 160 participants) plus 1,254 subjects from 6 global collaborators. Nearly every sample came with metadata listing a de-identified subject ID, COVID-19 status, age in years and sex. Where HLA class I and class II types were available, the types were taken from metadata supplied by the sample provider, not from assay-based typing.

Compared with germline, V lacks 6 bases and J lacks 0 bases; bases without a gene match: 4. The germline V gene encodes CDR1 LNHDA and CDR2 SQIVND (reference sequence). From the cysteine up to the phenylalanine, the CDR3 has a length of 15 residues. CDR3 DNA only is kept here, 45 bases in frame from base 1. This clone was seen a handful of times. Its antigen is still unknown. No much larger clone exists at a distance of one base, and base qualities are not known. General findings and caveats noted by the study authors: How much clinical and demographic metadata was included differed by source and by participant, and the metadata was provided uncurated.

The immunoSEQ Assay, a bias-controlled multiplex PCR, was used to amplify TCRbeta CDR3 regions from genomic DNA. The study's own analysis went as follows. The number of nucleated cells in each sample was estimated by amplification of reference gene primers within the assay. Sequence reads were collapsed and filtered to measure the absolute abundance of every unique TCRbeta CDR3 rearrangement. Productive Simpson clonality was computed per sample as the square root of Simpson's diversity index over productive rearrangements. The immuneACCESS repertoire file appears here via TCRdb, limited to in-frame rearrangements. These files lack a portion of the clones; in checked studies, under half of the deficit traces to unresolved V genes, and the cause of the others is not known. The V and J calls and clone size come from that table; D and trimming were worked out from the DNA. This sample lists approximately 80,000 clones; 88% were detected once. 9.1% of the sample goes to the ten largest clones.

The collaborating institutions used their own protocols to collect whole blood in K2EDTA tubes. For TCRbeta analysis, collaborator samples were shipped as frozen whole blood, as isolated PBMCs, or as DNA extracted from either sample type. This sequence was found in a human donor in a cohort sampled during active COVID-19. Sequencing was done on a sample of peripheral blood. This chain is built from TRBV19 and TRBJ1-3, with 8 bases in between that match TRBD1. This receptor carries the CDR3 CASSFGQGSGNTIYF. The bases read TGTGCCAGTAGCTTTGGACAGGGCTCTGGAAACACCATATATTTT.